This T cell receptor beta chain came from a study of cytomegalovirus exposure and HLA in healthy donors. Overall study findings and caveats: A later analysis revealed that TCR association rates differed between HLA loci, peaking at DRB1 and bottoming out at HLA-C. Associated with cytomegalovirus, according to the listing, were 150 to 200 TCR beta chains.

Primers: 60 Vbeta forward and 13 Jbeta reverse. Method: immunoSEQ multiplex PCR; TCRdb's copy keeps in-frame clones and lacks some. The sample shows about 170,000 clones, around 76% of them seen only once. This CDR3 region has 14 residues. V lost 3 bases to trimming and J lost 10 bases; unmatched junction nucleotides: 4. Germline V lookup: CDR1 MNHEY, CDR2 SMNVEV (reference sequence). A remark on this clone: Its antigen is currently unknown.

The V gene is TRBV27, the J gene TRBJ1-6; the match to TRBD1 covers 9 bases. The specimen was PBMCs. The receptor was derived from a woman aged 30 to 39 in good health and CMV-seropositive. The CDR3 loop reads CASSLDRGGSPLHF. CDR3 in DNA: TGTGCCAGCAGTTTGGACAGGGGAGGCTCACCCCTCCACTTT.